This T cell receptor beta chain was documented in a study of blood T cell repertoires in COVID-19. On the study more broadly: The origin of the acute and convalescent COVID-19 samples was the United States, Italy and Spain.

Here immunoSEQ multiplex PCR was the method, and the copy in TCRdb shows in-frame clones only, minus some. The repertoire holds 80,000 or so clones, with more than 75% as singletons. This clone was recorded once. Material: peripheral blood. This receptor was obtained from a woman aged 60-75 years with acute or convalescent COVID-19.

The CDR3 bases are TGTGCCTGGAGTGAGACACTCGCAGGGCCCCAGCATTTT. Its protein is CAWSETLAGPQHF. This chain connects TRBV30 to TRBJ1-5; unclear D gene. The CDR3 runs to 13 residues. CDR1 and CDR2 (germline): GTSNPN, SVGIG (reference sequence). Trimming cost V 1 base and J 9 bases, with 13 bases left between them.